The 3 T cell receptor beta chains presented below share a single source sample, sequenced in a study of blood T cell repertoires in COVID-19. Some clones are missing from TCRdb's copy, which holds only in-frame ones; the method was immunoSEQ multiplex PCR. Here the sample spans some 170,000 clones, about four fifths being singletons. What was sequenced was peripheral blood. All receptors come from a woman aged 40 to 49 with COVID-19, enrolled during active disease.

The chain recombines TRBV11-3 with TRBJ2-5, with a weak D call TRBD2 (5 bases). Trimming removed 2 bases from V and 1 base from J, with 11 bases in between. CDR3 length: 15 amino acids. The germline V gene has CDR1 SGHNT and CDR2 YENEEA. CDR3 region: CASSLYGGPQETQYF. DNA for the CDR3: TGTGCCAGCAGCTTATATGGCGGGCCCCAAGAGACCCAGTACTTC.

This clone was observed a few times. The chain recombines TRBV6-6 with TRBJ1-2; D is uncertain. The V gene lost 2 bases and the J gene lost 6 bases, with 10 bases spanning the gap. CDR1 and CDR2 (germline): MNHNY, SVGAGI (reference sequence). The CDR3 sequence is 13 residues long. The CDR3 nucleotides read TGTGCCAGCAGTTACGTGTGGGAGGATGGCTACACCTTC. It yields the protein CASSYVWEDGYTF.

The rearrangement joins TRBV10-1 to TRBJ1-2; D is possibly TRBD1 (5 bases). Germline V gene data show CDR1 as WNHNN and CDR2 as SYGVQD (reference sequence). Trimming removed 5 bases from V and 4 bases from J, with 11 bases in between. The CDR3 contains 13 residues. Written as DNA, the CDR3 is TGCGCCAGCAGTTTAGACAGAGCCTATGGCTACACCTTC. Its translation: CASSLDRAYGYTF.